The T cell receptor beta chain under discussion was sequenced for a study of cytomegalovirus exposure and HLA in healthy donors. PCR involved 60 Vbeta and 13 Jbeta primers. Some clones are missing from TCRdb's copy, which holds only in-frame ones; the method was immunoSEQ multiplex PCR. The table records 150,000 or so clones, roughly 80% of them present only once. Everyone who donated was a healthy bone marrow donor. Findings of the study overall: Analysis performed later showed TCR beta chains linked to HLA being more clonally expanded than equally common others. Later analysis showed TCR association rates varying by HLA locus, highest for DRB1 and lowest for HLA-C.

Per the germline V gene, CDR1 is MDHEN and CDR2 is SYDVKM. The CDR3 sequence is 23 residues long. V lost 3 bases to trimming and J lost 6 bases; unmatched junction nucleotides: 28. About this clone: Its target is not known.

The source material was PBMCs. The chain links TRBV28 to TRBJ2-3; 12 bases align to TRBD2. The sequence came from a man in his late teens or twenties in good health and CMV-seropositive. DNA for the CDR3: TGTGCCAGCAGTTTTGTCTTCGTTTATGGACTAGCGGGATCCTCGGTCGATAAGGATACGCAGTATTTT. Translation gives CASSFVFVYGLAGSSVDKDTQYF.